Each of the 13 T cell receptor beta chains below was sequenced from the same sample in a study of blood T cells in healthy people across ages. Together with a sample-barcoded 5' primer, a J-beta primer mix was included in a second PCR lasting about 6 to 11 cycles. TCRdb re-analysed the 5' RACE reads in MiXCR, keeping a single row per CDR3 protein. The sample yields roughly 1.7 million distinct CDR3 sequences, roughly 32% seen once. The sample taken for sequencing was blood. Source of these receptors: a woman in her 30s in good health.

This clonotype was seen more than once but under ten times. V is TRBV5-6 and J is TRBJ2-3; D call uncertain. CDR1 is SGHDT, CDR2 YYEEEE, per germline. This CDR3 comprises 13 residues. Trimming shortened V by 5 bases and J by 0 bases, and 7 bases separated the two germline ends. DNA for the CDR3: TGTGCCAGCAGAGGAAGAAGCACAGATACGCAGTATTTT. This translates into CASRGRSTDTQYF.

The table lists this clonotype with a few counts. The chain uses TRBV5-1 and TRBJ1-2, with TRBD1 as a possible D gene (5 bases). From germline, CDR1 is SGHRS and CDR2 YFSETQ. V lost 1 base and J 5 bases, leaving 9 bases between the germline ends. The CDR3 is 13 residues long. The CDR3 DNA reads TGCGCCAGCAGCTTGCTGGGGGAGTATGGCTACACCTTC. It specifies CASSLLGEYGYTF.

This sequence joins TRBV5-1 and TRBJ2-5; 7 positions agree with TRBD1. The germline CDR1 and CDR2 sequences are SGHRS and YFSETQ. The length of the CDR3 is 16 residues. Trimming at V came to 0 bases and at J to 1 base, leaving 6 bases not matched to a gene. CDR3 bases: TGCGCCAGCAGCTTGGGGGTCAGGGGGTCCCAAGAGACCCAGTACTTC. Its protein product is CASSLGVRGSQETQYF. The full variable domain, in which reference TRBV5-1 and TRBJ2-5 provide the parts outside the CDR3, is KAGVTQTPRYLIKTRGQQVTLSCSPISGHRSVSWYQQTPGQGLQFLFEYFSETQRNKGNFPGRFSGRQFSNSRSEMNVSTLELGDSALYLCASSLGVRGSQETQYFGPGTRLLVL.

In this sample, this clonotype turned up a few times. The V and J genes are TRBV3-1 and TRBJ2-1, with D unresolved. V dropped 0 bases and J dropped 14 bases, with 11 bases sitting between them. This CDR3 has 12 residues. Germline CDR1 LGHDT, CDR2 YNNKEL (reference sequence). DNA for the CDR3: TGTGCCAGCAGCCAAGATCCCCTACCCAAGTTCTTC. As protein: CASSQDPLPKFF.

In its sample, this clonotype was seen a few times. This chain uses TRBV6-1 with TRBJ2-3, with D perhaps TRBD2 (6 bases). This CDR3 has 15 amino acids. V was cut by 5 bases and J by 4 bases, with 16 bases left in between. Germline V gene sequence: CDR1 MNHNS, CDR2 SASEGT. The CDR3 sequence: CASSNRRATADTQYF. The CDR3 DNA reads TGTGCCAGCAGTAATCGGAGGGCAACCGCAGATACGCAGTATTTT.

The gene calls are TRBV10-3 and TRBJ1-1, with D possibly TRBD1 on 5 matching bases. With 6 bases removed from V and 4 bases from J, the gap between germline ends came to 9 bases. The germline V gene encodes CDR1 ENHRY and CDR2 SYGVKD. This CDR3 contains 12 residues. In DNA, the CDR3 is TGTGCCATCAGCCAGGGAATCACTGAAGCTTTCTTT. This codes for CAISQGITEAFF.

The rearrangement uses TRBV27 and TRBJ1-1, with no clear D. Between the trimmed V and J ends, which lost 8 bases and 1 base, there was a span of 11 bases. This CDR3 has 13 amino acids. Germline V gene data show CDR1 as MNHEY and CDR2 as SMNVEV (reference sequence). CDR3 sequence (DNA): TGTGCCAGCGCCCGGCTTTCGAACACTGAAGCTTTCTTT. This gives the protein CASARLSNTEAFF.

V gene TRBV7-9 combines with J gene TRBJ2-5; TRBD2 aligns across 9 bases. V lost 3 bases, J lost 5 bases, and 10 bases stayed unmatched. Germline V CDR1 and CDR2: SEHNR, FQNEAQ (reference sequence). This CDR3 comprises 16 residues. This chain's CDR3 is CASSLSLRSGGETQYF. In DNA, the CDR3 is TGTGCCAGCAGCTTGTCGTTGCGAAGCGGGGGGGAGACCCAGTACTTC. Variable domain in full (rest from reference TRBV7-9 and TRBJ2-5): DTGVSQNPRHKITKRGQNVTFRCDPISEHNRLYWYRQTLGQGPEFLTYFQNEAQLEKSRLLSDRFSAERPKGSFSTLEIQRTEQGDSAMYLCASSLSLRSGGETQYFGPGTRLLVL.

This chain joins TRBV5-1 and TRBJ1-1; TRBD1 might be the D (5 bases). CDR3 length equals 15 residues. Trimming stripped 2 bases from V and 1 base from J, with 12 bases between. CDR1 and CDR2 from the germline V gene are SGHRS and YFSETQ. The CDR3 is CASSFISGANTEAFF. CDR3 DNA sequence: TGCGCCAGCAGCTTTATTTCTGGGGCGAACACTGAAGCTTTCTTT.

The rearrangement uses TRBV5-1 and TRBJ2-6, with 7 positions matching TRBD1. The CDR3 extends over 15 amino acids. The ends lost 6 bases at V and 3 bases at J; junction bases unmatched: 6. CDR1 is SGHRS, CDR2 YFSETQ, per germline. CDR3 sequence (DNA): TGCGCCAGCACACCGACAGGGCGTGGGGCCAACGTCCTGACTTTC. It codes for CASTPTGRGANVLTF.

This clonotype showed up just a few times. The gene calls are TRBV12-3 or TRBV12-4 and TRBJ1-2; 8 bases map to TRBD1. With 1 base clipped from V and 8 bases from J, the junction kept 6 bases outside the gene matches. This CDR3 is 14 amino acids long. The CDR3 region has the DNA TGTGCCAGCAGTTTAGGACAGGGGATCGGAGGCTACACCTTC. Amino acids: CASSLGQGIGGYTF.

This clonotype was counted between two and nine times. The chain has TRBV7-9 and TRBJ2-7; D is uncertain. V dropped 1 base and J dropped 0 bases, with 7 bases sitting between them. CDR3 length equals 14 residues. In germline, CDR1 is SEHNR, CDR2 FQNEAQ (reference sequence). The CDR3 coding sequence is TGTGCCAGCAGCTTAGATGCTACCTCCTACGAGCAGTACTTC. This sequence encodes CASSLDATSYEQYF. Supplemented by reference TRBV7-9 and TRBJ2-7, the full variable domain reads DTGVSQNPRHKITKRGQNVTFRCDPISEHNRLYWYRQTLGQGPEFLTYFQNEAQLEKSRLLSDRFSAERPKGSFSTLEIQRTEQGDSAMYLCASSLDATSYEQYFGPGTRLTVT.

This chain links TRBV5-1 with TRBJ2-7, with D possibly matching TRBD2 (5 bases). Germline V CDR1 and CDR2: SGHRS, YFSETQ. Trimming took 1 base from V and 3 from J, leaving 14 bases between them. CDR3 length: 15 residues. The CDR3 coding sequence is TGCGCCAGCAGCTTGATAGGACTCGACCTCTACGAGCAGTACTTC. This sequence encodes CASSLIGLDLYEQYF.